This TCR beta chain appears in the sequencing data of a study of blood T cell repertoires in COVID-19. Study at large: Donors in the United States, Italy and Spain gave samples during acute or convalescent COVID-19.

This clone occurred once. Profiled with immunoSEQ multiplex PCR; TCRdb holds only in-frame clones, not every one. The sample contains under 300,000 clones, approximately 83% of which appear only once. The V and J ends lost 10 bases and 0 bases respectively, with 9 bases between them. The CDR3 is 12 amino acids. CDR1 and CDR2 (germline): LGHDT, YNNKEL (reference sequence). Cohort placement rested on clinical history that participants reported themselves. The V and J genes are TRBV3-1 (or the pseudogene TRBV3-2) and TRBJ1-1, with D possibly TRBD1 on 6 matching bases. Sequencing input: PBMCs or T cells enriched from blood (not recorded which). This TCR came from a woman aged 45-65 years who had recovered from COVID-19. CDR3 nucleotides: TGTGCCACCGGACAGATGAACACTGAAGCTTTCTTT. Translated, it gives CATGQMNTEAFF.